The clone carrying this TCR beta chain has at least ten counts. Its specificity is not known. These data come from a study of T-cell reconstitution after alpha-beta-depleted transplantation in children. General study points: Surviving thymic progenitors and recipient T cells were the source of high TCRbeta diversity at day 60 in some patients. At the one-year point after transplant, T-cell counts and TCRbeta diversity were found to come mostly from T cells that had been newly produced. Approximately two months post-transplant, alpha-beta T cells reportedly originated from several hundred expanded graft clones.

A library of TCRbeta sequences, prepared with unique molecular identifiers, was generated. In TCRdb, the PCR reads were re-called with MiXCR into one record per CDR3 protein. The sample records 600,000 to 700,000 distinct CDR3 sequences, less than 15% being singletons. CDR1 DFQATT and CDR2 SNEGSKA come from the germline V gene (reference sequence). Trimming removed 3 bases at V and 4 bases at J, with 13 bases between. This CDR3 region has 13 residues. The material sequenced was PBMCs, taken before TCRalphabeta/CD19-depleted stem cell transplant. J is TRBJ2-7 and V is TRBV20-1; tentatively, D is TRBD2 (6 bases). The sequence came from a girl aged 2-15 years with congenital amegakaryocytic thrombocytopenia, due to receive a stem cell transplant. CDR3 sequence reads: CSASSGPNYEQYF. The CDR3 DNA reads as TGCAGTGCTAGTAGCGGACCGAATTACGAGCAGTACTTC.